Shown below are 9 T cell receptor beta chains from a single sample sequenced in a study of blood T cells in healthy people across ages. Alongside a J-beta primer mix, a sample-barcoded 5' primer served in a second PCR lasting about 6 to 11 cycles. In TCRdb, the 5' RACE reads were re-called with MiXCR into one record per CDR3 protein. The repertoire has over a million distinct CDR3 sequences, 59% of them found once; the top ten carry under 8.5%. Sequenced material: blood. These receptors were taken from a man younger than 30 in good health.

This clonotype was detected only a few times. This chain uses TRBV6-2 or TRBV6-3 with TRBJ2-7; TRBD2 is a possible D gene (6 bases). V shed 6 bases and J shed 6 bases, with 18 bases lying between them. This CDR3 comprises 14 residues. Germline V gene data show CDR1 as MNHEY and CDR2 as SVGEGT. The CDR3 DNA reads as TGTGCCAGCAGCCAAGGTTCGGAGGGCGGCGAGCAGTACTTC. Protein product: CASSQGSEGGEQYF.

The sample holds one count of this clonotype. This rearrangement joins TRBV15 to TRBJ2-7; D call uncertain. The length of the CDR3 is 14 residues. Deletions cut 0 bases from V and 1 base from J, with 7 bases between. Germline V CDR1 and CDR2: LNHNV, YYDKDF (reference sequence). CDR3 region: CATSRDRRSYEQYF. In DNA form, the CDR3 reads TGTGCCACCAGCAGAGACAGAAGATCCTACGAGCAGTACTTC.

This CDR3 reads CASSRADRESQPQHF. For the CDR3, the DNA is TGCGCCAGCAGCCGAGCAGACAGGGAATCACAGCCCCAGCATTTT. The chain couples TRBV4-1 to TRBJ1-5, with 7 bases fitting TRBD1. Germline CDR1 and CDR2: MGHRA and YSYEKL. CDR3 length: 15 residues. J gave up 7 bases and V 4 bases, and 10 bases lay outside the gene matches.

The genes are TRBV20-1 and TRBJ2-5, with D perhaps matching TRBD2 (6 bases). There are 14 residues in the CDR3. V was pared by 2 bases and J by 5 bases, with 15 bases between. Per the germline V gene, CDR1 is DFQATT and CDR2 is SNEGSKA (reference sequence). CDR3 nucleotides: TGCAGTGCTAGATCGGCGGGGCTCCAGGAGACCCAGTACTTC. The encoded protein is CSARSAGLQETQYF.

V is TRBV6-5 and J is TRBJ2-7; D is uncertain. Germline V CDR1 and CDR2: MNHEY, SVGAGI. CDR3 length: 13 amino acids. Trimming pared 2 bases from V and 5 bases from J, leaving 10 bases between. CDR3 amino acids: CASSYPPGHEQYF. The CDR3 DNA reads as TGTGCCAGCAGTTACCCTCCAGGCCACGAGCAGTACTTC.

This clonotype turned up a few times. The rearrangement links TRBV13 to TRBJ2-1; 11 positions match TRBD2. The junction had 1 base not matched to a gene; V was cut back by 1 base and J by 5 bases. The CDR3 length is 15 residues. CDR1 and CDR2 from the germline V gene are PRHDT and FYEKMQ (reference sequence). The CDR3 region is CASSLAGLADNEQFF. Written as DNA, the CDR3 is TGTGCCAGCAGCTTAGCGGGACTAGCGGACAATGAGCAGTTCTTC.

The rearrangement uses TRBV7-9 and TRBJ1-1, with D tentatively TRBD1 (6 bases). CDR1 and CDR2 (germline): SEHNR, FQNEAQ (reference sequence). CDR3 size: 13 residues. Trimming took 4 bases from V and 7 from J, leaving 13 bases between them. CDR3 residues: CASSSQGRNEAFF. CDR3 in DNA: TGTGCCAGCAGCTCCCAGGGGCGGAATGAAGCTTTCTTT.

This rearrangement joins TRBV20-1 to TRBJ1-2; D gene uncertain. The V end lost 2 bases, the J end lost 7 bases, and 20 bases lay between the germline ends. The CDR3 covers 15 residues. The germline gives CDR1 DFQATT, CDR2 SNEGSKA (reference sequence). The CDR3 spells CSARSQPDSVGGYTF. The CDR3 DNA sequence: TGCAGTGCTAGATCCCAGCCCGACTCAGTGGGTGGCTACACCTTC.

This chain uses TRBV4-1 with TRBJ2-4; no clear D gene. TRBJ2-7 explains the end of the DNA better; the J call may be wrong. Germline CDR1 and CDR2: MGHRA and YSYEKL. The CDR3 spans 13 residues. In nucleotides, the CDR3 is TGCGCCAGCAGCCAAGTGGGGATATGCGAGCAGTACTTC. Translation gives CASSQVGICEQYF.